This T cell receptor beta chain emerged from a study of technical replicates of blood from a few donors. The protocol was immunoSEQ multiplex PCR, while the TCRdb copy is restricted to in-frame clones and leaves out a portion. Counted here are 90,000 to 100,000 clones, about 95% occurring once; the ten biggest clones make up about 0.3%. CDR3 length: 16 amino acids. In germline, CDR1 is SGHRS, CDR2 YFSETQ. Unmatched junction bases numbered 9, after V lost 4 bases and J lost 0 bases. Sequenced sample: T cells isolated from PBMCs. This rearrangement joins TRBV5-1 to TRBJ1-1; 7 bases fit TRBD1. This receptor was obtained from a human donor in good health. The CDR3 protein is CASSTWGQPLNTEAFF. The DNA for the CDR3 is TGCGCCAGCAGCACATGGGGACAGCCTTTGAACACTGAAGCTTTCTTT.